The present T cell receptor (beta chain) was sequenced within a study of CD8+ T cells in alopecia areata. About the study: Among treated patients, oral tofacitinib was administered at 5 to 10 mg twice daily.

The V end lost 2 bases, the J end lost 16 bases, and 18 bases lay between the germline ends. The germline V gene encodes CDR1 SQVTM and CDR2 ANQGSEA. The CDR3 runs 12 residues. Extracted RNA was reverse transcribed, and the resulting cDNA served as sequencing template. The table came from immunoSEQ multiplex PCR; TCRdb's copy has only in-frame clones and leaves some out. The sample shows roughly 170,000 clones, just under 60% of them seen only once. This clone came up once. This specimen was CD4+ T cells sorted from blood, taken at week 0. The receptor was isolated from a human donor with alopecia areata. The chain employs TRBV29-1 and TRBJ2-1; D assignment may be TRBD1 or TRBD2 (6 bases each). CDR3 in amino acids: CSVESGARWEFF. The CDR3 DNA reads as TGCAGCGTTGAATCGGGGGCGCGTTGGGAATTCTTC.